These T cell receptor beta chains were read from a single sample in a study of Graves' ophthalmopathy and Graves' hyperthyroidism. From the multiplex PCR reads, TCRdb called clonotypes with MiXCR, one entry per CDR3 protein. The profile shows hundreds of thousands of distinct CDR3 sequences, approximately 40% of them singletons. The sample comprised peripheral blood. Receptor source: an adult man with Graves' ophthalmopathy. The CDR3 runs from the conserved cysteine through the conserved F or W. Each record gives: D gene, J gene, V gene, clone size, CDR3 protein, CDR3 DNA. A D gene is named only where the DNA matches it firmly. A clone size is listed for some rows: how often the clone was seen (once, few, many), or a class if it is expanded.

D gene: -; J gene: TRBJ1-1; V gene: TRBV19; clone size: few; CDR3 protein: CASSIGVATNTEAFF; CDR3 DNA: TGTGCCAGTAGTATTGGGGTGGCGACGAACACTGAAGCTTTCTTT
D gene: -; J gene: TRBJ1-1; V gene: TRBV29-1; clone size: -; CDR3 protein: CSVAGEGTEAFF; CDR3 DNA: TGCAGCGTCGCGGGGGAAGGCACTGAAGCTTTCTTT
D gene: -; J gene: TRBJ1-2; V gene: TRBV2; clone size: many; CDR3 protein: CASTQVYGYTF; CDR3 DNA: TGTGCCAGCACGCAGGTTTATGGCTACACCTTC
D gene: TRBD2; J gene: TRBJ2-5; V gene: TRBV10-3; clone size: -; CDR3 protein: CAIKGGLAGEEAQYF; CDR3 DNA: TGCGCCATCAAAGGGGGTCTAGCGGGAGAAGAGGCCCAGTACTTC
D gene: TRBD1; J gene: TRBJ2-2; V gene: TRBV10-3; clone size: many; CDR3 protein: CAISESGTGGYTGELFF; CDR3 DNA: TGTGCCATCAGTGAATCCGGGACAGGGGGTTACACCGGGGAGCTGTTTTTT
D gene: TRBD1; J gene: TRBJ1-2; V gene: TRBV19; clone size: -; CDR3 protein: CASSRLGTGGNYGYTF; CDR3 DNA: TGTGCCAGTTCTAGACTTGGGACAGGGGGGAACTATGGCTACACCTTC
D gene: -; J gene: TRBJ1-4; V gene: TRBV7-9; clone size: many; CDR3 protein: CASSFRGSTNEKLFF; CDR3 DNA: TGTGCCAGCAGCTTCCGGGGGTCAACTAATGAAAAACTGTTTTTT
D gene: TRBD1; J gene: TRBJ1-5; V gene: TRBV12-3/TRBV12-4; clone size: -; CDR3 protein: CASSPRDRVEVQPQHF; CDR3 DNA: TGTGCCAGCAGTCCTCGGGACAGGGTGGAAGTTCAGCCCCAGCATTTT
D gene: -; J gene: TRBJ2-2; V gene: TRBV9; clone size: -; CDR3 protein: CASSVGGFGNTGELFF; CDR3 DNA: TGTGCCAGCAGCGTAGGTGGCTTTGGGAACACCGGGGAGCTGTTTTTT
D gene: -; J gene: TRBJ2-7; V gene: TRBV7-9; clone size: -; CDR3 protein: CASTMHQSSYEQYF; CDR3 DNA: TGTGCCAGCACTATGCACCAGAGCTCCTACGAGCAGTACTTC
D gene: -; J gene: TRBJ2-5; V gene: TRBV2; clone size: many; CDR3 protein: CASSEEDWETQYF; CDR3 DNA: TGTGCCAGCAGTGAAGAGGACTGGGAGACCCAGTACTTC
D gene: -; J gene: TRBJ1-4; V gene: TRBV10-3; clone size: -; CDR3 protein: CASSSILPGVRYEKLFF; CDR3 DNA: TGTGCCAGCAGTTCCATATTACCAGGGGTCCGTTATGAAAAACTGTTTTTT
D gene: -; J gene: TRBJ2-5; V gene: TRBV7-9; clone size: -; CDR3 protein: CASSESGSLQETQYF; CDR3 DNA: TGTGCCAGCAGCGAATCGGGGTCCCTCCAAGAGACCCAGTACTTC
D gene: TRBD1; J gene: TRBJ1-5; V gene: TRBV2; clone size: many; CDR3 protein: CASSDGQGNQPQHF; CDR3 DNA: TGTGCCAGCAGTGATGGACAGGGCAATCAGCCCCAGCATTTT
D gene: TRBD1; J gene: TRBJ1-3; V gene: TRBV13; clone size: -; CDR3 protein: CASSRTGTGWNTIYF; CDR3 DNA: TGTGCCAGCAGCCGAACCGGGACAGGGTGGAACACCATATATTTT
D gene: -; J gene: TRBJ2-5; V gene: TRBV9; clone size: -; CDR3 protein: CASSSIQETQYF; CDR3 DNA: TGTGCCAGCTCGTCGATCCAAGAGACCCAGTACTTC
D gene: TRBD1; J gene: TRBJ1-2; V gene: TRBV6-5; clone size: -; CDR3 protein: CATLRDRDYGYTF; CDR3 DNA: TGTGCCACGCTCCGGGACAGGGACTATGGCTACACCTTC
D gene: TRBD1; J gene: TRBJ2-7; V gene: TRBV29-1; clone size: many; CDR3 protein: CSVAPGTGGELKQYF; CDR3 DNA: TGCAGCGTCGCCCCCGGGACAGGGGGCGAGTTGAAGCAGTACTTC
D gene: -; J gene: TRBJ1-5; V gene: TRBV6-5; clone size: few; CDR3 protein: CASSSREGQPQHF; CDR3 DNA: TGTGCCAGCAGTTCCAGGGAGGGGCAGCCCCAGCATTTT
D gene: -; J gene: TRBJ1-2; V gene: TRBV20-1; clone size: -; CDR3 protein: CSARDRKVAKTTNYGYTF; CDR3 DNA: TGCAGTGCTAGAGATAGGAAGGTGGCAAAAACAACTAACTATGGCTACACCTTC
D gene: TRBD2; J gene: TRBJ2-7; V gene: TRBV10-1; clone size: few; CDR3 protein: CASSDPRGEAGRYEQYF; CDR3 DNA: TGCGCCAGCAGTGACCCCCGGGGGGAAGCGGGGCGATACGAGCAGTACTTC
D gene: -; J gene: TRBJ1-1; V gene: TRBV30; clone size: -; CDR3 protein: CAWSWARGTEAFF; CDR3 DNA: TGTGCCTGGAGTTGGGCGAGGGGCACTGAAGCTTTCTTT